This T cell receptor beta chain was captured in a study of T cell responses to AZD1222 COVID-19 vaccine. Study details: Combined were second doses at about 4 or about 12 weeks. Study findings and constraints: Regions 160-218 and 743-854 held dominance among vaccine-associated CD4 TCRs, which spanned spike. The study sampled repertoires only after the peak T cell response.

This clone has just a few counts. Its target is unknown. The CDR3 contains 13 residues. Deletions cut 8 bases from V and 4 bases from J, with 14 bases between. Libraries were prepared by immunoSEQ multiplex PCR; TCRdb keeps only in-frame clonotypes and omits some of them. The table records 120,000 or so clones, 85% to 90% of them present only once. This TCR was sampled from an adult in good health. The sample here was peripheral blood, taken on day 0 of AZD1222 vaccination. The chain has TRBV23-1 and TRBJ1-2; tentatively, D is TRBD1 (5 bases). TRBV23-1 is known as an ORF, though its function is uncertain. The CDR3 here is CASAGDPSYGYTF. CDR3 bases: TGCGCCAGCGCTGGGGACCCTTCCTATGGCTACACCTTC.